The T cell receptor (beta chain) under discussion was sequenced for a study of shared clonotypes between healthy human individuals. Findings and limits, study-wide: Clonotype sharing across several donors was observed for 5% to 6.5% of naive CD4 clonotypes.

CD45RA+ naive and CD45RA-negative memory subsets were separated from CD4+ cells. To note about this clone: Its antigen is unknown.

Clones were sequenced by immunoSEQ multiplex PCR, and TCRdb holds only the in-frame ones, with some missing. In the table there are 740,000 or so clones, around 73% of which are singletons. CDR3 length equals 13 residues. Per the germline V gene, CDR1 is MNHNY and CDR2 is SVGAGI (reference sequence). The V gene lost 6 bases and the J gene lost 3 bases, with 9 bases spanning the gap. The receptor was isolated from a woman aged 25 to 45 in good health. The sample taken for sequencing was memory CD4+ T cells sorted from blood. This sample's subset: CD45RA-negative fraction. The chain employs TRBV6-6 and TRBJ1-5; TRBD1 is a possible D gene (5 bases). CDR3 sequence (DNA): TGTGCCAGCAGCCAGGGCCTCAATCAGCCCCAGCATTTT. This sequence encodes CASSQGLNQPQHF.